Listed below are T cell receptor beta chains from one sample, sequenced in a study of T cell responses to AZD1222 COVID-19 vaccine. Data came from immunoSEQ multiplex PCR; TCRdb stores just in-frame clones and leaves some out. The repertoire has about 120,000 clones, 93% of them found once; the top ten carry 5%. Source: peripheral blood, taken 28 days after the second AZD1222 dose. The receptors here all came from an adult who received the AZD1222 COVID-19 vaccine. The CDR3 runs from the conserved cysteine through the conserved F or W. The order of the fields is J gene, V gene, clone size, D gene, CDR3 protein, CDR3 DNA. A D gene is named only where the DNA matches it firmly. Clone size is given for some rows only: seen once, a few or many times, or a class if the clone is expanded.

j_call: TRBJ2-7; v_call: TRBV12-3/TRBV12-4; clone_size: NA; d_call: NA; cdr3_aa: CASSKYSYEQYF; cdr3_nt: TGTGCCAGCAGTAAATATTCCTACGAGCAGTACTTC
j_call: TRBJ2-6; v_call: TRBV5-4; clone_size: NA; d_call: NA; cdr3_aa: CASSRVGVGANVLTF; cdr3_nt: TGTGCCAGCAGTCGGGTGGGAGTTGGGGCCAACGTCCTGACTTTC
j_call: TRBJ1-5; v_call: TRBV18; clone_size: NA; d_call: NA; cdr3_aa: CASSPTSYQPQHF; cdr3_nt: TGTGCCAGCTCACCCACTTCTTATCAGCCCCAGCATTTT
j_call: TRBJ2-7; v_call: TRBV6-2/TRBV6-3; clone_size: few; d_call: TRBD1; cdr3_aa: CASSRPGQEAEQYF; cdr3_nt: TGTGCCAGCAGTCGTCCGGGACAGGAGGCCGAGCAGTACTTC
j_call: TRBJ1-4; v_call: TRBV7-9; clone_size: NA; d_call: NA; cdr3_aa: CASSRSTGTSTTNEKLFF; cdr3_nt: TGTGCCAGCAGCCGGTCAACCGGGACATCGACAACTAATGAAAAACTGTTTTTT
j_call: TRBJ2-3; v_call: TRBV27; clone_size: NA; d_call: TRBD2; cdr3_aa: CASSFAGGTDTQYF; cdr3_nt: TGTGCCAGCAGTTTTGCGGGAGGCACAGATACGCAGTATTTT
j_call: TRBJ1-2; v_call: TRBV29-1; clone_size: NA; d_call: TRBD1; cdr3_aa: CSVDSAGGNYGYTF; cdr3_nt: TGCAGCGTTGACTCCGCAGGGGGTAACTATGGCTACACCTTC
j_call: TRBJ2-7; v_call: TRBV11-2; clone_size: NA; d_call: TRBD2; cdr3_aa: CASSLGGLAGGRAYEQYF; cdr3_nt: TGTGCCAGCAGCTTAGGAGGACTAGCGGGAGGGCGGGCCTACGAGCAGTACTTC
j_call: TRBJ2-1; v_call: TRBV7-3; clone_size: NA; d_call: TRBD2; cdr3_aa: CASSLRGSGGYYNEQFF; cdr3_nt: TGTGCCAGCAGCTTAAGAGGTAGCGGGGGGTACTACAATGAGCAGTTCTTC
j_call: TRBJ2-2; v_call: TRBV7-8; clone_size: NA; d_call: TRBD2; cdr3_aa: CASSGGGAGTGELFF; cdr3_nt: TGTGCCAGCAGTGGCGGGGGGGCCGGTACCGGGGAGCTGTTTTTT
j_call: TRBJ1-6; v_call: TRBV7-2; clone_size: NA; d_call: NA; cdr3_aa: CASSLVGVEAGSPLHF; cdr3_nt: TGTGCCAGCAGCTTAGTTGGGGTGGAAGCTGGATCACCCCTCCACTTT
j_call: TRBJ2-7; v_call: TRBV27; clone_size: NA; d_call: NA; cdr3_aa: CASSLIVGDEQYF; cdr3_nt: TGTGCCAGCAGTTTGATCGTCGGCGACGAGCAGTACTTC
j_call: TRBJ1-3; v_call: TRBV25-1; clone_size: NA; d_call: TRBD1; cdr3_aa: CASSEPGQGVSGNTIYF; cdr3_nt: TGTGCCAGCAGTGAACCGGGACAGGGTGTCTCTGGAAACACCATATATTTT
j_call: TRBJ2-7; v_call: TRBV9; clone_size: NA; d_call: TRBD1; cdr3_aa: CASSVGISGQSSSYEQYF; cdr3_nt: TGTGCCAGCAGCGTAGGGATATCGGGACAGTCGAGCTCCTACGAGCAGTACTTC
j_call: TRBJ1-4; v_call: TRBV12-3/TRBV12-4; clone_size: few; d_call: NA; cdr3_aa: CASSFVHEKLFF; cdr3_nt: TGTGCCAGCAGTTTCGTGCATGAAAAACTGTTTTTT
j_call: TRBJ2-2; v_call: TRBV7-9; clone_size: once; d_call: NA; cdr3_aa: CASSLLLGNTGELFF; cdr3_nt: TGTGCCAGCAGCTTACTACTAGGCAACACCGGGGAGCTGTTTTTT
j_call: TRBJ1-2; v_call: TRBV30; clone_size: once; d_call: TRBD1; cdr3_aa: CAWSQGQGGFGYTF; cdr3_nt: TGTGCCTGGAGTCAGGGACAGGGGGGCTTTGGCTACACCTTC
j_call: TRBJ2-1; v_call: TRBV9; clone_size: NA; d_call: TRBD2; cdr3_aa: CASSVTGLTYEQFF; cdr3_nt: TGTGCCAGCAGCGTAACGGGACTAACCTATGAGCAGTTCTTC
j_call: TRBJ1-5; v_call: TRBV7-8; clone_size: NA; d_call: NA; cdr3_aa: CASSLGRPYSNQPQHF; cdr3_nt: TGTGCCAGCAGCTTGGGCAGACCTTATAGCAATCAGCCCCAGCATTTT